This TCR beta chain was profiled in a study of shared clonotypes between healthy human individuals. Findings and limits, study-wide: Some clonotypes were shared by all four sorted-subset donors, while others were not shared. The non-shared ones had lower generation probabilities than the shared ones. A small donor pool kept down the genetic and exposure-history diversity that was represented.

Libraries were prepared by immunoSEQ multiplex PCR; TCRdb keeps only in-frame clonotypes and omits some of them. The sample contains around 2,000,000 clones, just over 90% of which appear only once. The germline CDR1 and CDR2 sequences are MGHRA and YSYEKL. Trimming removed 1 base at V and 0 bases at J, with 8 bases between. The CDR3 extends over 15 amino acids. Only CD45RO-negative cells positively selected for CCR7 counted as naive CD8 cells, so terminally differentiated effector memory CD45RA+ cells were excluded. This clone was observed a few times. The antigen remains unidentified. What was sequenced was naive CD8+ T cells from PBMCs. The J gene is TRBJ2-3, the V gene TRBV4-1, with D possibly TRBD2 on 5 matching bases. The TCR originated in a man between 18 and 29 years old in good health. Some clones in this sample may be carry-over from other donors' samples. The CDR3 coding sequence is TGCGCCAGCAGCCAAGTGGGCGGGAGCACAGATACGCAGTATTTT. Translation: CASSQVGGSTDTQYF.